These T cell receptor beta chains were read from a single sample in a study of blood T cell repertoires in COVID-19. Assay used: immunoSEQ multiplex PCR; TCRdb lists only in-frame clones, some missing. The top ten clones hold 1.7% of a sample with around 280,000 clones, about nine tenths of them seen once. The material sequenced was PBMCs or T cells enriched from blood (not recorded which). Receptors originate from a woman between 35 and 50 years old who had recovered from COVID-19. CDR3s include the opening cysteine and the closing phenylalanine or tryptophan.

v_gene	j_gene	len	CDR3aa
TRBV4-3	TRBJ2-7	13	CASSQETSYEQYF
TRBV18	TRBJ2-7	14	CASSPVQGQGEQYF
TRBV3-1/TRBV3-2	TRBJ2-6	16	CASSYYRGPGANVLTF
TRBV25-1	TRBJ1-1	14	CATPRRDPPMEAFF
TRBV5-1	TRBJ1-4	14	CASSLAREGEKLFF
TRBV25-1	TRBJ1-4	18	CASSEYRGGWKTNEKLFF
TRBV19	TRBJ2-7	14	CASSDRINSYEQYF
TRBV7-2	TRBJ1-6	16	CASSFSTGSWNSPLHF
TRBV9	TRBJ1-3	14	CASSGGESGNTIYF
TRBV9	TRBJ1-2	14	CASSATTGLYGYTF
TRBV2	TRBJ2-1	19	CASSGRTSGSGRTYNEQFF
TRBV6-5	TRBJ1-6	16	CASSYSSRLDNSPLHF
TRBV7-2	TRBJ1-1	15	CASSARGLWNTEAFF
TRBV5-4	TRBJ2-1	13	CASSLDSWNEQFF
TRBV7-2	TRBJ1-2	14	CASSLDGQVYGYTF
TRBV7-9	TRBJ1-4	15	CASSRAGQGNEKLFF
TRBV20-1	TRBJ2-1	11	CSATFYNEQFF
TRBV2	TRBJ1-5	15	CASRAQGIPNQPQHF
TRBV11-3	TRBJ1-6	17	CASSRIPRTVYNSPLHF
TRBV5-4	TRBJ2-5	12	CASSLSLETQYF
TRBV30	TRBJ1-5	15	CAWSSAGIRNQPQHF
TRBV6-5	TRBJ2-3	15	CATRFPLAVTDTQYF
TRBV25-1	TRBJ1-1	13	CASRDSQNTEAFF
TRBV7-8	TRBJ2-7	12	CASSQLRSEQYF
TRBV2	TRBJ1-2	14	CASSATLGGYGYTF
TRBV6-5	TRBJ1-1	15	CASSSFGQPGTEAFF
TRBV4-2	TRBJ2-1	16	CASSQRSGRAYDEQFF